These 26 T cell receptor beta chains originate from one sample sequenced in a study of cytomegalovirus exposure and HLA in healthy donors. PCR used 60 Vbeta primers and 13 Jbeta primers. Sequencing was performed with immunoSEQ multiplex PCR; in TCRdb, only in-frame clones are kept and a portion is missing. The sample has about 100,000 clones; 79% are singletons. Sequencing used PBMCs. The receptors come from a woman aged 40 to 50 in good health and CMV-seronegative.

The V gene is TRBV2, the J gene TRBJ2-7, with 7 bases identical to TRBD1. This CDR3 contains 13 residues. CDR1 SNHLY and CDR2 FYNNEI come from the germline V gene. After removal of 7 bases from V and 3 bases from J, the junction contained 6 bases not matched to a gene. In nucleotides, the CDR3 is TGTGCCAGCAAGCGAGACAGGGTCTACGAGCAGTACTTC. Its translation: CASKRDRVYEQYF.

This sequence joins TRBV28 and TRBJ2-2; D not resolved. V was shortened by 3 bases and J by 0 bases, with 11 bases between the two germline ends. Germline CDR1 MDHEN, CDR2 SYDVKM. CDR3 size: 16 residues. CDR3 coding DNA: TGTGCCAGCAGTTTGTGGGTCGGAGCGAACACCGGGGAGCTGTTTTTT. This encodes CASSLWVGANTGELFF.

The chain is built from TRBV28 and TRBJ1-5, with D perhaps TRBD1 (5 bases). Germline assignment: CDR1 MDHEN and CDR2 SYDVKM. The germline V and J ends were trimmed by 6 bases and 3 bases, with 12 bases remaining between them. CDR3 length equals 14 residues. The CDR3 region has the DNA TGTGCCAGCAGATCCAGGGCCTTCAATCAGCCCCAGCATTTT. This translates into CASRSRAFNQPQHF.

This sequence joins TRBV27 and TRBJ2-7, with a tentative D call TRBD1 (5 bases). V was trimmed by 3 bases and J by 1 base, leaving 16 bases between them. CDR1 MNHEY and CDR2 SMNVEV come from the germline V gene (reference sequence). The CDR3 sequence is 16 residues long. Here the CDR3 DNA reads TGTGCCAGCAGTTTCCTAGGGGCAGCCTTATCCTACGAGCAGTACTTC. Translation gives CASSFLGAALSYEQYF.

This chain connects TRBV9 to TRBJ1-6; D remains unclear. V was trimmed by 3 bases and J by 6 bases, leaving 13 bases between them. Germline lookup yields CDR1 SGDLS and CDR2 YYNGEE. The CDR3 is made up of 15 amino acids. CDR3 sequence (DNA): TGTGCCAGCAGCGCACTAGGGATCCGTAATTCACCCCTCCACTTT. Amino acid sequence: CASSALGIRNSPLHF.

This clone was counted a few times. The chain has TRBV5-8 and TRBJ1-2; the match to TRBD1 covers 10 bases. The CDR3 spans 16 residues. The ends lost 2 bases at V and 3 bases at J; junction bases unmatched: 7. Germline V gene data show CDR1 as SGHTS and CDR2 as YDEGEE. For the CDR3, the DNA is TGTGCCAGCAGCTTTTTCCGGGACAGGGGAGACTATGGCTACACCTTC. This encodes CASSFFRDRGDYGYTF.

A single count supports this clone. The CDR3 region has the DNA TGTGCCAGCAGTTACCAGCTAGCGGCACCCTACAATGAGCAGTTCTTC. Translating gives CASSYQLAAPYNEQFF. This rearrangement joins TRBV6-6 to TRBJ2-1, with 7 positions matching TRBD2. This CDR3 contains 16 residues. Germline-derived CDR1 and CDR2 are MNHNY and SVGAGI (reference sequence). V dropped 2 bases and J dropped 2; count of bases not matched to a gene: 6.

This clone has a handful of counts. CDR3 coding DNA: TGTGGGGGACTATTCTGTCCAGGGCGGGGGCTAAGGGACACTGAAGCTTTCTTT. Its translation: CGGLFCPGRGLRDTEAFF. The chain combines TRBV9 with TRBJ1-1; a weak D match, TRBD1 (6 bases). The CDR3 spans 18 residues. Germline V gene lookup returns CDR1 SGDLS and CDR2 YYNGEE.

The chain combines TRBV4-3 with TRBJ2-2; D gene ambiguous. Germline V gene sequence: CDR1 LGHNA, CDR2 YSLEER. Trimming took off 0 bases at V and 4 bases at J, with 9 bases between the two ends. The CDR3 is 15 amino acids. The CDR3 region has the DNA TGCGCCAGCAGCCAAGATCACCGGTCCACCGGGGAGCTGTTTTTT. Encoded protein: CASSQDHRSTGELFF.

The chain couples TRBV11-2 to TRBJ2-3; TRBD1 agrees at 8 bases. Germline loops: CDR1 SGHAT, CDR2 FQNNGV. With V trimmed by 3 bases and J by 1 base, 0 bases remained unmatched. The CDR3 contains 14 residues. The chain's CDR3 is CASSLDRGTDTQYF. The CDR3 bases are TGTGCCAGCAGCTTGGACAGGGGCACAGATACGCAGTATTTT. The full variable domain, rest sourced from reference TRBV11-2 and TRBJ2-3, is EAGVAQSPRYKIIEKRQSVAFWCNPISGHATLYWYQQILGQGPKLLIQFQNNGVVDDSQLPKDRFSAERLKGVDSTLKIQPAKLEDSAVYLCASSLDRGTDTQYFGPGTRLTVL.

The chain is built from TRBV28 and TRBJ1-5, with a weak D call TRBD1 (6 bases). The CDR3 has 14 residues. V was clipped by 6 bases and J by 1 base, with 10 bases between them. Germline V lookup: CDR1 MDHEN, CDR2 SYDVKM. CDR3 bases: TGTGCCAGCAGCACGACAGGCAGCAATCAGCCCCAGCATTTT. This encodes CASSTTGSNQPQHF.

This rearrangement joins TRBV6-5 to TRBJ2-1; 11 bases fit TRBD2. The CDR3 has 15 residues. Per the germline V gene, CDR1 is MNHEY and CDR2 is SVGAGI. The trim removed 4 bases at V and 3 bases at J, leaving 2 bases unmatched. DNA for the CDR3: TGTGCCAGCAGTTTGACTAGCGGGGACTACAATGAGCAGTTCTTC. It is translated as CASSLTSGDYNEQFF.

The chain recombines TRBV5-8 with TRBJ2-4; TRBD2 matches 8 bases. Germline CDR1 SGHTS, CDR2 YDEGEE. V shed 4 bases and J 6 bases; nucleotides not matched to a gene: 9. CDR3 length: 15 residues. In nucleotides, the CDR3 is TGTGCCAGCAGCGGAGGAAGTAGCGGGATAAACATTCAGTACTTC. Translation: CASSGGSSGINIQYF.

V usage is TRBV4-3 and J usage is TRBJ1-1; D unclear. The CDR3 is made up of 14 amino acids. The germline V gene encodes CDR1 LGHNA and CDR2 YSLEER. Trimming took 5 bases from V and 0 from J, leaving 10 bases between them. CDR3 coding DNA: TGCGCCAGCAGCACTGGAGGGCTGAACACTGAAGCTTTCTTT. Protein: CASSTGGLNTEAFF.

The genes are TRBV25-1 and TRBJ1-5; D is unclear. The germline V gene encodes CDR1 MGHDK and CDR2 SYGVNS. The CDR3 totals 13 residues. The V gene lost 2 bases and the J gene lost 5 bases, with 7 bases spanning the gap. The chain's CDR3 is CASSEQVDQPQHF. The CDR3 DNA reads as TGTGCCAGCAGTGAACAGGTCGATCAGCCCCAGCATTTT.

V and J are TRBV28 and TRBJ2-5; D gene unclear. The DNA end is a closer match to TRBJ2-7, so the J assignment may be wrong. The CDR3 is 12 residues long. From germline, CDR1 is MDHEN and CDR2 SYDVKM. CDR3 DNA: TGTGCCAGCAGTCCTGACTCCTACGAGCAGTACTTC. It yields the protein CASSPDSYEQYF.

This chain links TRBV10-3 with TRBJ2-3; TRBD2 aligns across 9 bases. This CDR3 spans 23 amino acids. V was clipped by 0 bases and J by 0 bases; unmatched bases: 22. Germline-derived CDR1 and CDR2 are ENHRY and SYGVKD. The chain's CDR3 is CAISESLVAAEAGLAPSTDTQYF. In nucleotides, the CDR3 is TGTGCCATCAGTGAGTCGCTAGTGGCGGCCGAGGCCGGACTAGCGCCTAGCACAGATACGCAGTATTTT.

Here the CDR3 reads CASSAGLAPYEQYF. CDR3 nucleotides: TGTGCCAGCAGCGCCGGTCTAGCGCCTTACGAGCAGTACTTC. This chain uses TRBV28 with TRBJ2-7, with TRBD2 as a possible D gene (6 bases). Germline-derived CDR1 and CDR2 are MDHEN and SYDVKM. The CDR3 covers 14 residues. The V end lost 6 bases, the J end lost 4 bases, and 16 bases lay between the germline ends.

This chain connects TRBV2 to TRBJ2-7; a weak D match, TRBD1 (5 bases). The CDR3 is 11 residues long. Germline CDR1 SNHLY, CDR2 FYNNEI. V shed 6 bases and J shed 6 bases, with 9 bases lying between them. The CDR3 is CASRTACEQYF. For the CDR3, the DNA is TGTGCCAGCAGGACAGCCTGCGAGCAGTACTTC.

The sample holds a few counts of this clone. This chain links TRBV19 with TRBJ1-5; TRBD1 might be the D (6 bases). This CDR3 has 14 residues. CDR1 LNHDA and CDR2 SQIVND come from the germline V gene (reference sequence). V was clipped by 2 bases and J by 6 bases, with 11 bases between them. The CDR3 DNA reads as TGTGCCAGTAGTATAAGGGAGGGGGGTCAGCCCCAGCATTTT. Translating gives CASSIREGGQPQHF.

This chain joins TRBV5-1 and TRBJ2-1, with 10 nucleotides matching TRBD2. CDR3 size: 16 residues. The germline V gene encodes CDR1 SGHRS and CDR2 YFSETQ. With V trimmed by 4 bases and J by 7 bases, 11 bases remained unmatched. The CDR3: CASSGTLAGERNEQFF. Written as DNA, the CDR3 is TGCGCCAGCAGCGGGACTCTAGCGGGAGAGCGAAATGAGCAGTTCTTC.

The chain uses TRBV5-6 and TRBJ1-2; D is perhaps TRBD1 (5 bases). In germline, CDR1 is SGHDT, CDR2 YYEEEE. The CDR3 runs 13 residues. The germline V and J ends were trimmed by 4 bases and 8 bases, with 15 bases remaining between them. The CDR3 loop reads CASSPGGGAGYTF. CDR3 bases: TGTGCCAGCAGCCCCGGGGGGGGAGCGGGCTACACCTTC.

The CDR3: CASSQAQGVYYGYTF. The CDR3 region has the DNA TGCGCCAGCAGCCAAGCCCAGGGGGTATACTATGGCTACACCTTC. This chain uses TRBV4-3 with TRBJ1-2, with 7 bases matching TRBD1. After removal of 1 base from V and 3 bases from J, the junction contained 5 bases not matched to a gene. The CDR3 loop spans 15 amino acids. Germline loops: CDR1 LGHNA, CDR2 YSLEER.

The chain joins TRBV7-7 to TRBJ2-1; possibly TRBD2 for D (5 bases). Per germline, CDR1 SSHAT and CDR2 FNYEAQ (reference sequence). V lost 3 bases to trimming and J lost 8 bases, with 11 bases between them. This CDR3 has 13 amino acids. CDR3: CASSLIGSDEQFF. DNA for the CDR3: TGTGCCAGCAGCTTGATTGGGAGCGATGAGCAGTTCTTC.

The DNA of the CDR3 is TGTGCCAGCAGCGTAGGGTCCGGGACAGCCAACACCGGGGAGCTGTTTTTT. Translation: CASSVGSGTANTGELFF. V usage is TRBV9 and J usage is TRBJ2-2, with 7 nucleotides matching TRBD1. The CDR3 runs 17 residues. Germline loops: CDR1 SGDLS, CDR2 YYNGEE. V shed 0 bases, J shed 2 bases, and the junction held 7 bases outside the gene matches.

A few counts support this clone. The chain joins TRBV10-3 to TRBJ2-5; 9 bases match TRBD1. The V and J ends lost 3 bases and 5 bases, in that order; junction bases with no gene match: 7. The germline V gene has CDR1 ENHRY and CDR2 SYGVKD. The CDR3 length is 15 residues. Here the CDR3 reads CAISDQGQGYETQYF. Here the CDR3 DNA reads TGTGCCATCAGTGACCAAGGACAGGGGTACGAGACCCAGTACTTC.